These 24 T cell receptor beta chains were all obtained from the same sample, sequenced in a study of early T cells in non-severe SARS-CoV-2 infection. From the 5' RACE reads, TCRdb called clonotypes with MiXCR, one entry per CDR3 protein. The sample lists tens of thousands of distinct CDR3 sequences; about 4.6% were seen once. Sequenced input: whole blood. The receptors were sampled from an adult who was a healthcare worker with PCR-confirmed SARS-CoV-2 infection or an uninfected control (not recorded which).

This clonotype was seen a few times. This sequence joins TRBV10-2 and TRBJ2-1; D gene unclear. Between the trimmed V and J ends, which lost 2 bases and 10 bases, there was a span of 9 bases. The length of the CDR3 is 12 residues. Germline loops: CDR1 WSHSY, CDR2 SAAADI. The CDR3 DNA sequence: TGCGCCAGCAGTGAGCCCCGCGGCGAGCAGTTCTTC. As protein: CASSEPRGEQFF.

V gene TRBV29-1 combines with J gene TRBJ2-1; D might be TRBD2 (6 bases). V lost 6 bases, J lost 6 bases, and 15 bases lay in between. Germline assignment: CDR1 SQVTM and CDR2 ANQGSEA. This CDR3 is built from 13 residues. CDR3 nucleotide sequence: TGCAGCGTCCAACCCTCGGGGGTCAATGAGCAGTTCTTC. This codes for CSVQPSGVNEQFF.

This clonotype appeared many times. The CDR3 DNA reads TGTGCCAATCCAATTGGGATTCCGGCCTACGAGCAGTACTTC. The encoded protein is CANPIGIPAYEQYF. The V call is TRBV27, the J call TRBJ2-7; no definite D call. The V end was cut by 10 bases, the J end by 2 bases, with 18 bases between. The CDR3 has 14 residues. The germline V gene has CDR1 MNHEY and CDR2 SMNVEV (reference sequence).

The sample holds many counts of this clonotype. V gene TRBV5-1 combines with J gene TRBJ2-7; 8 bases are shared with TRBD1. Losses at the gene ends were 4 bases for V and 2 bases for J; bases not matched to a gene: 5. Germline CDR1 reads SGHRS; CDR2 reads YFSETQ. The CDR3 is 14 amino acids. The CDR3: CASSAGQGTYEQYF. Here the CDR3 DNA reads TGCGCCAGCAGCGCCGGACAGGGAACCTACGAGCAGTACTTC.

The chain combines TRBV5-4 with TRBJ1-1; D is perhaps TRBD1 (5 bases). Germline assignment: CDR1 SGHNT and CDR2 YYREEE (reference sequence). Trimming removed 0 bases at V and 1 base at J, with 10 bases between. The length of the CDR3 is 15 residues. The CDR3 DNA is TGTGCCAGCAGCTTGGGGACAAATACGAACACTGAAGCTTTCTTT. It is translated as CASSLGTNTNTEAFF.

This clonotype has only a few counts. The gene calls are TRBV2 and TRBJ2-2, with 8 bases aligning to TRBD1. This CDR3 is 14 amino acids long. Germline V lookup: CDR1 SNHLY, CDR2 FYNNEI. The ends lost 5 bases at V and 7 bases at J; junction bases unmatched: 6. CDR3 in DNA: TGTGCCAGCAGTCCTCAGGGGGCCGGCGGGGAGCTGTTTTTT. Its protein product is CASSPQGAGGELFF.

At least ten counts were recorded for this clonotype. This chain joins TRBV12-3 or TRBV12-4 and TRBJ1-5; TRBD1 matches 8 bases. There are 14 residues in the CDR3. Trimming took 7 bases from V and 3 from J; bases not matched to a gene: 5. In nucleotides, the CDR3 is TGTGCCAGCACCCTGACAGGGGACAATCAGCCCCAGCATTTT. Its protein product is CASTLTGDNQPQHF.

This clonotype was recorded a few times. This chain uses TRBV20-1 with TRBJ2-7, with 10 bases matching TRBD2. The CDR3 has 14 residues. The V gene's germline CDR1 is DFQATT and CDR2 SNEGSKA (reference sequence). The V gene end was trimmed by 6 bases and the J gene end by 0 bases; junction bases not matched to a gene: 5. The DNA for the CDR3 is TGCAGTGCCTTAGCGGGGGGCCTCTCCTACGAGCAGTACTTC. Its protein product is CSALAGGLSYEQYF.

The chain links TRBV3-1 to TRBJ2-7; the D gene is possibly TRBD2 (6 bases). The V gene lost 7 bases and the J gene lost 3 bases, with 16 bases spanning the gap. Germline lookup yields CDR1 LGHDT and CDR2 YNNKEL (reference sequence). The CDR3 is made up of 14 amino acids. CDR3 in amino acids: CASTRGTTNYEQYF. CDR3 coding DNA: TGTGCCAGCACCCGCGGGACCACAAACTACGAGCAGTACTTC.

This clonotype has ten or more counts. This chain connects TRBV7-9 to TRBJ2-7, with no clear D. Trimming took 6 bases from V and 1 from J, leaving 16 bases between them. The CDR3 is 15 amino acids. Germline-derived CDR1 and CDR2 are SEHNR and FQNEAQ (reference sequence). The CDR3 is CASSSGREPSYEQYF. In DNA, the CDR3 is TGTGCCAGCAGTTCAGGACGTGAGCCTTCCTACGAGCAGTACTTC.

This chain links TRBV29-1 with TRBJ2-7; D may be TRBD2 (6 bases). The CDR3 totals 11 residues. Trimming left V 6 bases short and J 0 bases short, with 6 bases between. CDR1 SQVTM and CDR2 ANQGSEA come from the germline V gene. The CDR3 protein is CSVAGSYEQYF. The DNA for the CDR3 is TGCAGCGTAGCGGGCTCCTACGAGCAGTACTTC.

This clonotype showed up many times. V usage is TRBV20-1 and J usage is TRBJ1-4, with D possibly TRBD1 on 5 matching bases. The V gene lost 5 bases and the J gene lost 8 bases, with 15 bases spanning the gap. This CDR3 comprises 13 residues. Germline assignment: CDR1 DFQATT and CDR2 SNEGSKA (reference sequence). The CDR3 region is CSAPLRGPEKLFF. CDR3 DNA: TGCAGTGCTCCTCTCCGGGGCCCCGAAAAACTGTTTTTT.

This clonotype came up a few times. The chain couples TRBV28 to TRBJ1-6, with D uncertain. CDR3 size: 11 residues. Germline values: CDR1 MDHEN, CDR2 SYDVKM. V was cut by 7 bases and J by 7 bases, with 5 bases left in between. The CDR3 coding sequence is TGTGCCAGCACCCAAAATTCACCCCTCCACTTT. It codes for CASTQNSPLHF.

The sample holds many counts of this clonotype. The genes are TRBV11-2 and TRBJ2-4; D perhaps matches TRBD2 (6 bases). Trimming shortened V by 4 bases and J by 8 bases, and 12 bases separated the two germline ends. From germline, CDR1 is SGHAT and CDR2 FQNNGV. This CDR3 region has 13 residues. The CDR3 sequence is CASSSGTYDIQYF. The CDR3 bases are TGTGCCAGCAGCTCCGGGACTTACGACATTCAGTACTTC.

In its sample, this clonotype was seen many times. The rearrangement joins TRBV5-4 to TRBJ1-5, with TRBD1 matching 9 bases. This CDR3 is built from 15 residues. V gave up 4 bases and J gave up 6 bases; unmatched junction bases: 8. Germline CDR1 and CDR2: SGHNT and YYREEE (reference sequence). In DNA, the CDR3 is TGTGCCAGCAGCGCTGGACAGGGGTTGAGTCAGCCCCAGCATTTT. This sequence encodes CASSAGQGLSQPQHF.

This clonotype has ten or more counts. A read error may explain this, as a much larger clone is one base away. This chain links TRBV7-3 with TRBJ1-3, with no clear D. This CDR3 has 15 residues. Looked up from germline, CDR1 is SGHTA and CDR2 is FQGTGA. CDR3 in DNA: TGTGCCAGCAGCTTACTACGAAGCTCTGAAAACACCATATATTTT. Translated: CASSLLRSSENTIYF.

The CDR3 sequence: CASSQGIKDNQPQHF. The CDR3 bases are TGCGCCAGCAGCCAAGGAATTAAGGATAATCAGCCCCAGCATTTT. The chain employs TRBV4-1 and TRBJ1-5; no firm D call. The CDR3 contains 15 residues. Germline V gives CDR1 MGHRA, CDR2 YSYEKL. The germline V and J ends were trimmed by 1 base and 4 bases, with 11 bases remaining between them.

This clonotype showed up many times. This sequence joins TRBV7-9 and TRBJ2-3, with D perhaps assigned TRBD1 or TRBD2 (5 bases each). Germline V CDR1 and CDR2: SEHNR, FQNEAQ (reference sequence). This CDR3 has 17 amino acids. V lost 4 bases, J lost 0 bases, and 17 bases lay in between. CDR3 sequence (DNA): TGTGCCAGCAGCTCAGCACCGGGACGGCTGAGCACAGATACGCAGTATTTT. Translating it yields CASSSAPGRLSTDTQYF.

This clonotype was detected many times. V usage is TRBV15 and J usage is TRBJ2-7; possibly TRBD1 for D (5 bases). The germline V gene has CDR1 LNHNV and CDR2 YYDKDF (reference sequence). V shed 4 bases and J shed 6 bases, with 19 bases lying between them. CDR3 size: 15 residues. DNA of the CDR3: TGTGCCACCAGCACCTTGGCAGGGAATAATGGCGAGCAGTACTTC. Protein: CATSTLAGNNGEQYF.

This clonotype has at least ten counts. Its ends do not fully match the called genes, so a read error is possible. The genes are TRBV27 and TRBJ2-7; the D gene could be TRBD1 or TRBD2 (6 bases each). CDR1 is MNHEY, CDR2 SMNVEV, per germline (reference sequence). The CDR3 sequence is 15 residues long. The CDR3 loop reads CASSPSGAGVYEQYF. CDR3 bases: TGCGCCAGCAGTCCGTCGGGGGCCGGGGTCTACGAGCAGTACTTC.

This clonotype has ten or more counts. The chain carries TRBV12-3 or TRBV12-4 and TRBJ1-5; possibly TRBD1 for D (5 bases). V shed 5 bases and J shed 0 bases, with 11 bases lying between them. This CDR3 has 15 residues. CDR3 bases: TGTGCCAGCAGTCCAACAGGATATAGCAATCAGCCCCAGCATTTT. It specifies CASSPTGYSNQPQHF.

This clonotype occurred many times. The chain joins TRBV5-1 to TRBJ1-2; maybe TRBD1 (5 bases). CDR3 length equals 16 residues. V lost 3 bases and J lost 6, with 21 bases in between. Germline lookup yields CDR1 SGHRS and CDR2 YFSETQ. CDR3 in amino acids: CASSSDIGRTSHGYTF. The CDR3 DNA follows: TGCGCCAGCAGCTCCGATATTGGGAGGACATCTCATGGCTACACCTTC. Full variable domain (missing parts from reference TRBV5-1 and TRBJ1-2): KAGVTQTPRYLIKTRGQQVTLSCSPISGHRSVSWYQQTPGQGLQFLFEYFSETQRNKGNFPGRFSGRQFSNSRSEMNVSTLELGDSALYLCASSSDIGRTSHGYTFGSGTRLTVV.

This clonotype was picked up many times. This rearrangement joins TRBV9 to TRBJ2-5; no clear D gene. Germline V gene sequence: CDR1 SGDLS, CDR2 YYNGEE. The V end was cut by 0 bases, the J end by 7 bases, with 10 bases between. The CDR3 consists of 13 residues. DNA for the CDR3: TGTGCCAGCAGCGTAGGCATAGGTGGGACCCAGTACTTC. Its protein is CASSVGIGGTQYF.

At least ten counts were recorded for this clonotype. The chain is built from TRBV20-1 and TRBJ2-7, with TRBD1 matching 7 bases. The CDR3 loop spans 14 amino acids. V shed 2 bases, J shed 2 bases, and the junction held 6 bases outside the gene matches. Germline loops: CDR1 DFQATT, CDR2 SNEGSKA (reference sequence). CDR3 bases: TGCAGTGCTAGACCACAGGGGTCAGCCTACGAGCAGTACTTC. It specifies CSARPQGSAYEQYF.